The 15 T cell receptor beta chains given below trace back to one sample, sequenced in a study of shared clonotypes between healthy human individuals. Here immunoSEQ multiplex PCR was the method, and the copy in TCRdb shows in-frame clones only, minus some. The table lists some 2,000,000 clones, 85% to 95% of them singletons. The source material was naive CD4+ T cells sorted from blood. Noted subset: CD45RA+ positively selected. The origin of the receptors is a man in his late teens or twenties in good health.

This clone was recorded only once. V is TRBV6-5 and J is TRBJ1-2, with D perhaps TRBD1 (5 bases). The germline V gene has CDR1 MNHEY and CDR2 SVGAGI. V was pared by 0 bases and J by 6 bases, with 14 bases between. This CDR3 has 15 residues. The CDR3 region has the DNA TGTGCCAGCAGTTACTCGACTATAGGGACCGATGGCTACACCTTC. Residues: CASSYSTIGTDGYTF.

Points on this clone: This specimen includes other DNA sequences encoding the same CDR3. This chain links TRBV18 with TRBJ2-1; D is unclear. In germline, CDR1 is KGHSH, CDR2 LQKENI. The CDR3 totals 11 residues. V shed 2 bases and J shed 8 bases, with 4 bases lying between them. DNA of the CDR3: TGTGCCAGCTCACCAGGCGATGAGCAGTTCTTC. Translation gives CASSPGDEQFF.

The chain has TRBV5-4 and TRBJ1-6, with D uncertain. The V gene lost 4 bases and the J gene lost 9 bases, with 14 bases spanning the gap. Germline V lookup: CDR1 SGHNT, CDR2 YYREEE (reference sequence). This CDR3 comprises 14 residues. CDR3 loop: CASSLGGMGSPLHF. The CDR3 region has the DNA TGTGCCAGCAGCCTGGGAGGGATGGGTTCACCCCTCCACTTT.

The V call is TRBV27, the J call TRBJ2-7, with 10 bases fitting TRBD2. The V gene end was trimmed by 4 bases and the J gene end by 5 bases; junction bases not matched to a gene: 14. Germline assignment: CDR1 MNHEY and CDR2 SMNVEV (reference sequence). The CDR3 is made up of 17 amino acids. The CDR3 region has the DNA TGTGCCAGCAGTTCATGGAGGGCCGGGACTAGCGTCCACGAGCAGTACTTC. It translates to CASSSWRAGTSVHEQYF.

CDR3 sequence: CASSLKSISGSSSYEQYF. Written as DNA, the CDR3 is TGTGCCAGCAGTCTAAAGAGCATTAGCGGGTCTAGCTCCTACGAGCAGTACTTC. V and J are TRBV27 and TRBJ2-7; TRBD2 matches at 7 bases. J lost 0 bases, V lost 5 bases, and 16 bases had no gene match. This CDR3 region has 18 residues. CDR1 MNHEY and CDR2 SMNVEV come from the germline V gene (reference sequence).

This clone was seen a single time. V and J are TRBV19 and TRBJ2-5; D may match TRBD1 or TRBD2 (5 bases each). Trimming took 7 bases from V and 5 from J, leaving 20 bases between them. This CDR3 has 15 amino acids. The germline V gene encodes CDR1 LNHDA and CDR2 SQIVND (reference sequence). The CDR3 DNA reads TGTGCCAGTACGTGGGACCACGGGGTGAGGGAGACCCAGTACTTC. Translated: CASTWDHGVRETQYF. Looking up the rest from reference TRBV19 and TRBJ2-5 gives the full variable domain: DGGITQSPKYLFRKEGQNVTLSCEQNLNHDAMYWYRQDPGQGLRLIYYSQIVNDFQKGDIAEGYSVSREKKESFPLTVTSAQKNPTAFYLCASTWDHGVRETQYFGPGTRLLVL.

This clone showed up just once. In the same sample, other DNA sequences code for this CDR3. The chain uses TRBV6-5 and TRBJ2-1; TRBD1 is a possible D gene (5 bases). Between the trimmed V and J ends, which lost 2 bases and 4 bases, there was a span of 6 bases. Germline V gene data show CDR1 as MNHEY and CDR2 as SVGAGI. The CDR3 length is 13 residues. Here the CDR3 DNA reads TGTGCCAGCAGTTACCGACAGTACAATGAGCAGTTCTTC. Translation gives CASSYRQYNEQFF.

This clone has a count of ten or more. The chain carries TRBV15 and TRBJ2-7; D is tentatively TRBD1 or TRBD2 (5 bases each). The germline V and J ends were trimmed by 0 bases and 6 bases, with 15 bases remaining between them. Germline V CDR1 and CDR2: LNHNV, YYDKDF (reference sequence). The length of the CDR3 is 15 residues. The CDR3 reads CATSRDSGPEGEQYF. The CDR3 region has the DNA TGTGCCACCAGCAGAGATTCGGGGCCAGAAGGCGAGCAGTACTTC.

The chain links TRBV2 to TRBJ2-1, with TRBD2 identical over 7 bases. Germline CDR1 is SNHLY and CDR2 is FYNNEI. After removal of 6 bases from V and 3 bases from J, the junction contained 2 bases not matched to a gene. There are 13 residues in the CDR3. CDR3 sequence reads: CASRGTIYNEQFF. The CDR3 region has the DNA TGTGCCAGCAGAGGGACTATCTACAATGAGCAGTTCTTC.

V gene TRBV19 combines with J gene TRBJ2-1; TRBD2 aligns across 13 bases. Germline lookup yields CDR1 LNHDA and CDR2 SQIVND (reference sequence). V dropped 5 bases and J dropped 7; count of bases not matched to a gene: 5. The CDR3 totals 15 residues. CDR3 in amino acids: CASSPMTSGRNEQFF. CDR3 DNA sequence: TGTGCCAGTAGTCCAATGACTAGCGGGAGGAATGAGCAGTTCTTC.

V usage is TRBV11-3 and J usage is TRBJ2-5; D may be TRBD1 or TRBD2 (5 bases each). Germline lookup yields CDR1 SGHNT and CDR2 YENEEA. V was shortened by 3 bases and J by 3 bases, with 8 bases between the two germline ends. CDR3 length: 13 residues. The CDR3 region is CASSLGEKETQYF. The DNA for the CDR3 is TGTGCCAGCAGCTTGGGGGAAAAAGAGACCCAGTACTTC.

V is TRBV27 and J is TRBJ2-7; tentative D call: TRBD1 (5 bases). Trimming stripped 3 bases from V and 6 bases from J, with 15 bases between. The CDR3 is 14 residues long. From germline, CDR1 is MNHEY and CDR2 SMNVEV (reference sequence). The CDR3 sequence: CASSLGRASGEQYF. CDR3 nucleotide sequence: TGTGCCAGCAGTTTGGGCAGGGCGTCAGGCGAGCAGTACTTC.

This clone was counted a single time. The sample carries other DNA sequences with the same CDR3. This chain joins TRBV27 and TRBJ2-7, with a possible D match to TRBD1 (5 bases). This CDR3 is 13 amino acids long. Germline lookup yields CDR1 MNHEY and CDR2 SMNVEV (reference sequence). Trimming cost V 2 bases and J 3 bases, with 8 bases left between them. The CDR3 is CASSLRQGYEQYF. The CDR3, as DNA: TGTGCCAGCAGTTTAAGGCAGGGCTACGAGCAGTACTTC.

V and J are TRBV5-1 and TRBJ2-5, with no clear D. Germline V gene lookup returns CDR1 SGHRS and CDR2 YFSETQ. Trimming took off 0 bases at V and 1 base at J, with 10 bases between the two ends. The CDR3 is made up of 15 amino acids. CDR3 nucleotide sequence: TGCGCCAGCAGCTTGGAGGTGGCTATCCAAGAGACCCAGTACTTC. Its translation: CASSLEVAIQETQYF.

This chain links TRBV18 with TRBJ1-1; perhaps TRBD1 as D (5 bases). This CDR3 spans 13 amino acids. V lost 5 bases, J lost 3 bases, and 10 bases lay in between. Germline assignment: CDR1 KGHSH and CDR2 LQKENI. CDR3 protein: CASSRTRDTEAFF. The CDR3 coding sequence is TGTGCCAGCTCAAGGACAAGAGACACTGAAGCTTTCTTT.